These T cell receptor beta chains were read from a single sample in a study of blood T cell repertoires in COVID-19. The table came from immunoSEQ multiplex PCR; TCRdb's copy has only in-frame clones and leaves some out. This sample has 140,000 or so clones, with approximately 90% found just once. The specimen sequenced was peripheral blood. Source of these receptors: a human donor with COVID-19, enrolled during active disease. The donor label of this sample is uncertain. The CDR3 runs from the conserved cysteine through the conserved F or W. The D gene is left open where the match is weak. Clone size is given for some rows only: seen once, a few or many times, or a class if the clone is expanded.

size	V	D	length	J	CDR3
-	TRBV5-1	TRBD1	17	TRBJ2-7	CASSLDFRDRALGEQYF
-	TRBV7-8	-	15	TRBJ1-1	CASSLDPGLNTEAFF
-	TRBV2	TRBD1	13	TRBJ2-5	CASRDRVQETQYF
-	TRBV18	-	17	TRBJ1-2	CASSPRAGTISAYGYTF
-	TRBV30	-	12	TRBJ1-6	CAWSTGNSPLHF
-	TRBV9	TRBD1	14	TRBJ2-5	CASSGTGSWETQYF
-	TRBV18	-	16	TRBJ2-1	CASSPPRGSTYNEQFF
-	TRBV5-1	TRBD1	18	TRBJ1-4	CASSLGGTGERTNEKLFF
-	TRBV6-1	TRBD1	15	TRBJ1-1	CASSEGQGVGTEAFF
once	TRBV11-2	-	12	TRBJ1-5	CASSPRDQPQHF
-	TRBV28	-	12	TRBJ2-7	CASSWVGSEQYF
once	TRBV2	TRBD1	16	TRBJ1-4	CASTYGQGGGLEKLFF
-	TRBV4-1	TRBD1	13	TRBJ1-1	CASSPLGTGGAFF
-	TRBV2	TRBD1	16	TRBJ1-5	CASSVTGGQLGQPQHF
-	TRBV7-9	TRBD1	16	TRBJ1-2	CASSPVPGQGAYGYTF
-	TRBV5-1	TRBD2	15	TRBJ2-7	CASSLGSGGHYEQYF
-	TRBV25-1	-	12	TRBJ2-1	CASSEGLTEQFF
-	TRBV6-5	TRBD2	16	TRBJ2-5	CASSYGSGGNQETQYF
-	TRBV5-4	-	15	TRBJ2-3	CASSLSVQVADTQYF
once	TRBV2	TRBD2	16	TRBJ2-1	CASSGLAGGQQNEQFF
-	TRBV2	-	12	TRBJ2-7	CASGGQTYEQYF
-	TRBV5-1	TRBD2	16	TRBJ2-1	CASSDPSGGSYNEQFF
-	TRBV27	TRBD2	17	TRBJ2-5	CASSLWSGGGKIETQYF